Below, 3 T cell receptor beta chains from the same sample are listed, as sequenced in a study of vaccination effects on CD4 cells after COVID-19. After roughly 11 days in culture, the CD4+ T cells were isolated. As their vaccination, participants received two doses of either BNT162b2 or mRNA-1273. Generated by immunoSEQ multiplex PCR, the TCRdb table keeps only in-frame clones and is missing some. The sample carries approximately 74,000 clones, roughly 75% recorded once. No antigens are known for them. Material: CD4+ T cells from PBMCs cultured without peptide, obtained after COVID-19 vaccination. The receptors come from a human donor who received a COVID-19 vaccine.

The chain joins TRBV3-1 (or the pseudogene TRBV3-2) to TRBJ1-1; D uncertain. Germline-derived CDR1 and CDR2 are LGHDT and YNNKEL (reference sequence). The length of the CDR3 is 12 residues. V was clipped by 3 bases and J by 8 bases, with 10 bases between them. The CDR3 sequence: CASSQKGEEAFF. CDR3 nucleotides: TGTGCCAGCAGCCAGAAGGGTGAAGAAGCTTTCTTT.

CDR3 loop: CATSDNRGLNGYTF. The CDR3 nucleotides are TGTGCCACCAGTGACAACAGGGGTCTCAATGGCTACACCTTC. The chain joins TRBV24-1 to TRBJ1-2, with 7 bases lining up with TRBD1. There are 14 residues in the CDR3. CDR1 is KGHDR, CDR2 SFDVKD, per germline. V gave up 4 bases and J gave up 6 bases; unmatched junction bases: 7.

This sequence joins TRBV9 and TRBJ2-3; TRBD2 aligns across 12 bases. The germline V gene has CDR1 SGDLS and CDR2 YYNGEE. V shed 0 bases, J shed 5 bases, and the junction held 4 bases outside the gene matches. The CDR3 spans 16 residues. The DNA of the CDR3 is TGTGCCAGCAGCGTAGGACTAGCGGGGGTAGTAGATACGCAGTATTTT. Protein sequence: CASSVGLAGVVDTQYF. The full variable domain, in which reference TRBV9 and TRBJ2-3 provide the parts outside the CDR3, is DSGVTQTPKHLITATGQRVTLRCSPRSGDLSVYWYQQSLDQGLQFLIQYYNGEERAKGNILERFSAQQFPDLHSELNLSSLELGDSALYFCASSVGLAGVVDTQYFGPGTRLTVL.